This T cell receptor beta chain came from a study of regulatory T cells in long-lasting Graves disease. Study context: Persistence in Graves' disease required over 5 years of antithyroid drugs plus positive TSH receptor antibodies.

According to the study, TCR beta libraries were built with iRepertoire HTBI primers and CDR3-region Arm-PCR. TCRdb reanalysed the multiplex PCR reads using MiXCR and keeps one entry per CDR3 protein. The sample consists of 360,000 or so distinct CDR3 sequences, roughly 23% of them appearing once. Study results and limitations: Favored usage of TRBV28, TRBJ1-2 and TRBJ2-5 was recorded in persistent disease. Relative to new patients (966), persistent patients exhibited greater sharing of public clonotypes (around 2,500).

The CDR3 has 17 residues. V was cut by 4 bases and J by 2 bases, with 18 bases left in between. Regarding time point: persistent/refractory GD, antithyroid drugs over 5 years with positive TRAb. Generation of the TCR library employed RNA extracted from PBMCs. This clonotype has ten or more counts. Its antigen is still unknown. J is TRBJ1-5 and V is TRBV12-3 or TRBV12-4; D uncertain. This receptor was identified in a woman aged 40 to 50 with Graves disease. The specimen comprised peripheral blood mononuclear cells (PBMCs), sampled when the disease was refractory, from a patient treated with antithyroid drugs. CDR3 in amino acids: CASSSDPNPRGNQPQHF. Written as DNA, the CDR3 is TGTGCCAGCAGTTCGGACCCAAATCCTAGGGGCAATCAGCCCCAGCATTTT.